The clone carrying this TCR beta chain was seen at least ten times. This record belongs to a study of T cell repertoires in cytomegalovirus infection. TCRdb analysed the reads with MiXCR anew, one entry per CDR3 protein. The sample records about 76,000 distinct CDR3 sequences, 3.7% being singletons. The CDR3 loop spans 16 amino acids. V trimming: 2 bases; J trimming: 0 bases; junction bases outside the gene matches: 2. The germline gives CDR1 MNHEY, CDR2 SVGEGT. The sequenced sample was PBMCs. The gene calls are TRBV6-2 or TRBV6-3 and TRBJ2-2, with 8 nucleotides matching TRBD1. The origin of this receptor is a human donor in good health (CMV status not recorded). Some clones in this sample may be carry-over from other donors' samples. CDR3 DNA: TGTGCCAGCAGTTACATACAGGGGGCGAACACCGGGGAGCTGTTTTTT. It translates to CASSYIQGANTGELFF.